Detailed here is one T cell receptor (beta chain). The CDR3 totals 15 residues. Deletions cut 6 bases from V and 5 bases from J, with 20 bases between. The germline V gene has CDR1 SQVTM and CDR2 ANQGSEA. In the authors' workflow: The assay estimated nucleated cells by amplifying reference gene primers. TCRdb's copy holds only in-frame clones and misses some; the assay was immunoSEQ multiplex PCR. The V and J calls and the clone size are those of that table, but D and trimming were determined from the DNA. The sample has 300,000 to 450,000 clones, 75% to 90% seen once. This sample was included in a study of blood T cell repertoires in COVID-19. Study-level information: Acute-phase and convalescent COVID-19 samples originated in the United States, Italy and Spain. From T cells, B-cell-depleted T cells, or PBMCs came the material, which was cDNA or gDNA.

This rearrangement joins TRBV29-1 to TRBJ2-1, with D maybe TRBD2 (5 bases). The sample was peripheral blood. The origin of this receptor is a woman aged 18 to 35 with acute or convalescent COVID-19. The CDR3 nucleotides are TGCAGCGTGCAGTCCCGGAAGGAGGCCCACAATGAGCAGTTCTTC. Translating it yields CSVQSRKEAHNEQFF.